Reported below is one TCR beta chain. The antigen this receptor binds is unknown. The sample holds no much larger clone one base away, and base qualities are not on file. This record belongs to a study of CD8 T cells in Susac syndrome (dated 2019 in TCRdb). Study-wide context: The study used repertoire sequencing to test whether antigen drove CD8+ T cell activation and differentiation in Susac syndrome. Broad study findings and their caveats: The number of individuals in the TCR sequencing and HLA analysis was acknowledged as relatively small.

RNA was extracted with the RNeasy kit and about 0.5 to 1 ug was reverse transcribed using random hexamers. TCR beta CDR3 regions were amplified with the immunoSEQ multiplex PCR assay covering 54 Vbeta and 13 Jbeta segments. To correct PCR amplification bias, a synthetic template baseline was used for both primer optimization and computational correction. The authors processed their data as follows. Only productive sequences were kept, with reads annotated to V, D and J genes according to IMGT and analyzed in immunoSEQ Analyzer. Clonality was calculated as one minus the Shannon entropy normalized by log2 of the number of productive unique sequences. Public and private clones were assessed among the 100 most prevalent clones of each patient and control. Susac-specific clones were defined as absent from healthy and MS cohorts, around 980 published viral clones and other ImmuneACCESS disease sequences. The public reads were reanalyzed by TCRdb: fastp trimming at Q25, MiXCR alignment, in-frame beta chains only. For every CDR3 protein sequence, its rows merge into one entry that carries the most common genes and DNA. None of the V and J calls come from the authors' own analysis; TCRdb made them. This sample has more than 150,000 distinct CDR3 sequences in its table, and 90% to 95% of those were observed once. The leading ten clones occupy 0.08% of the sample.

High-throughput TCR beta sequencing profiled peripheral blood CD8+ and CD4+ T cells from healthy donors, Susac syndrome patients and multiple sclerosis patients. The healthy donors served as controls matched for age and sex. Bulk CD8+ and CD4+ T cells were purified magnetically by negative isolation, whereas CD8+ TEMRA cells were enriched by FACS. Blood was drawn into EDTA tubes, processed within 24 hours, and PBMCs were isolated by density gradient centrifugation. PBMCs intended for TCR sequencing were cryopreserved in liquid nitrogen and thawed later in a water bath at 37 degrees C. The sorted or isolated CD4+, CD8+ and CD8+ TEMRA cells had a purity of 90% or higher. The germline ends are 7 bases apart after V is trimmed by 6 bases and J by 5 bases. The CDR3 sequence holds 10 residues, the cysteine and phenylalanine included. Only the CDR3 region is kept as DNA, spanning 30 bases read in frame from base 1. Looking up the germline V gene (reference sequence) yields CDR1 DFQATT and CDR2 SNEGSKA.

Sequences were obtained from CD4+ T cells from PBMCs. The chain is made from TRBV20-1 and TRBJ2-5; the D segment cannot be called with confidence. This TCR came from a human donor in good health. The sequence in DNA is TGCAGTGCCCTAGGGGAGACCCAGTACTTC. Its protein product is CSALGETQYF.